The 22 T cell receptor beta chains given below trace back to one sample, sequenced in a study of T cell responses to AZD1222 COVID-19 vaccine. Sequenced by immunoSEQ multiplex PCR; TCRdb stores in-frame clones only, minus some. The profile shows approximately 64,000 clones, 84% of them singletons. Sample: peripheral blood, taken on day 0 of AZD1222 vaccination. The receptors stem from an adult in good health.

This clone was detected only once. This sequence joins TRBV4-1 and TRBJ1-1; 9 nucleotides line up with TRBD1. Germline CDR1 is MGHRA and CDR2 is YSYEKL. With V trimmed by 0 bases and J by 0 bases, 14 bases remained unmatched. This CDR3 is 20 amino acids long. The CDR3 loop is CASSQEKNTGGRLMNTEAFF. The CDR3 nucleotides read TGCGCCAGCAGCCAAGAAAAAAATACAGGGGGCCGTCTCATGAACACTGAAGCTTTCTTT.

This sequence joins TRBV5-8 and TRBJ1-2; 7 bases map to TRBD1. Germline trimming cut 2 bases from V and 4 bases from J; bases unmatched to any gene: 5. The CDR3 has 14 residues. In germline, CDR1 is SGHTS, CDR2 YDEGEE. CDR3 nucleotide sequence: TGTGCCAGCAGCTTCGGGACAGCCAGCTATGGCTACACCTTC. Residues: CASSFGTASYGYTF.

V is TRBV6-4 and J is TRBJ1-1; D uncertain. Trimming took off 2 bases at V and 3 bases at J, with 10 bases between the two ends. The length of the CDR3 is 14 residues. Per germline, CDR1 MRHNA and CDR2 SNTAGT. CDR3 region: CASSDRARYTEAFF. As DNA, the CDR3 is TGTGCCAGCAGTGACAGGGCCCGGTACACTGAAGCTTTCTTT.

In DNA form, the CDR3 reads TGCAGCGTTGGGGCGGGGACCACGTATGGCTACACCTTC. This codes for CSVGAGTTYGYTF. The genes are TRBV29-1 and TRBJ1-2; perhaps TRBD1 as D (5 bases). The CDR3 runs to 13 residues. V shed 4 bases and J shed 5 bases, with 14 bases lying between them. The germline V gene has CDR1 SQVTM and CDR2 ANQGSEA.

In nucleotides, the CDR3 is TGTGCCACCGAACTAGCGGGGGGATACGAGCAGTACTTC. Amino acids: CATELAGGYEQYF. This chain uses TRBV10-3 with TRBJ2-7; TRBD2 agrees at 12 bases. CDR3 length equals 13 residues. V was clipped by 10 bases and J by 4 bases; unmatched bases: 5. Germline V gene lookup returns CDR1 ENHRY and CDR2 SYGVKD.

The chain joins TRBV7-3 to TRBJ1-2; D is unresolved. The V and J ends lost 0 bases and 11 bases respectively, with 16 bases between them. The germline gives CDR1 SGHTA, CDR2 FQGTGA. CDR3 length: 14 residues. DNA for the CDR3: TGTGCCAGCAGCTTAACGGCGTCAGAGCCCAGATACACCTTC. It is translated as CASSLTASEPRYTF.

This chain links TRBV2 with TRBJ2-7, with a tentative D call TRBD2 (6 bases). The V end lost 5 bases, the J end lost 3 bases, and 17 bases lay between the germline ends. The CDR3 sequence is 15 residues long. Germline values: CDR1 SNHLY, CDR2 FYNNEI. The CDR3 here is CASSQGLGSGYEQYF. As DNA, the CDR3 is TGTGCCAGCAGTCAGGGACTGGGATCCGGCTACGAGCAGTACTTC.

This CDR3 is CAWSPGQVNAYEQYF. The CDR3 bases are TGTGCCTGGAGTCCCGGACAGGTAAATGCCTACGAGCAGTACTTC. V usage is TRBV30 and J usage is TRBJ2-7; 7 bases match TRBD1. Looked up from germline, CDR1 is GTSNPN and CDR2 is SVGIG (reference sequence). This CDR3 comprises 15 residues. The ends lost 2 bases at V and 2 bases at J; junction bases unmatched: 9.

V gene TRBV24-1 combines with J gene TRBJ1-2; D is possibly TRBD1 (6 bases). The V gene lost 8 bases and the J gene lost 5 bases, with 20 bases spanning the gap. The CDR3 has 15 residues. CDR1 is KGHDR, CDR2 SFDVKD, per germline. The CDR3 here is CATKFFPGHPYGYTF. The DNA of the CDR3 is TGTGCCACCAAATTCTTTCCGGGACACCCTTATGGCTACACCTTC.

This clone has just a few counts. The sample carries other DNA sequences with the same CDR3. This chain joins TRBV5-4 and TRBJ2-1; 9 bases are a match to TRBD1. V was pared by 2 bases and J by 10 bases, with 1 base of the junction left unmatched. The CDR3 length is 12 residues. Per the germline V gene, CDR1 is SGHNT and CDR2 is YYREEE (reference sequence). CDR3 sequence reads: CASSFTGGEQFF. The CDR3 DNA reads as TGTGCCAGCAGCTTTACAGGGGGCGAGCAGTTCTTC.

V and J are TRBV6-5 and TRBJ1-3, with D hard to call. The CDR3 contains 14 residues. Trimming took 7 bases from V and 2 from J, leaving 12 bases between them. Germline V gene data show CDR1 as MNHEY and CDR2 as SVGAGI. CDR3 residues: CASTGGGAGNTIYF. The CDR3 coding sequence is TGTGCCAGCACCGGAGGAGGAGCTGGAAACACCATATATTTT.

This chain connects TRBV7-9 to TRBJ1-4; 9 positions agree with TRBD1. CDR1 and CDR2 from the germline V gene are SEHNR and FQNEAQ (reference sequence). This CDR3 is 15 amino acids long. V trimming: 3 bases; J trimming: 8 bases; junction bases outside the gene matches: 7. In nucleotides, the CDR3 is TGTGCCAGCAGCTTTTCCGGGACAGGGTTGGAAAAACTGTTTTTT. It yields the protein CASSFSGTGLEKLFF.

V usage is TRBV29-1 and J usage is TRBJ2-3; D is unclear. Germline CDR1 and CDR2: SQVTM and ANQGSEA. Trimming took off 6 bases at V and 0 bases at J, with 7 bases between the two ends. The CDR3 has 12 amino acids. In DNA form, the CDR3 reads TGCAGCGTCGTTTCTAGCACAGATACGCAGTATTTT. It codes for CSVVSSTDTQYF.

V usage is TRBV11-3 and J usage is TRBJ2-1; the D gene is possibly TRBD1 (6 bases). Germline assignment: CDR1 SGHNT and CDR2 YENEEA. The CDR3 spans 14 residues. The V gene lost 3 bases and the J gene lost 4 bases, with 10 bases spanning the gap. In DNA, the CDR3 is TGTGCCAGCAGCTTGGCAGGGGAATACAATGAGCAGTTCTTC. It translates to CASSLAGEYNEQFF.

The rearrangement links TRBV5-1 to TRBJ1-6, with a weak D call TRBD1 (5 bases). The CDR3 contains 16 residues. Germline CDR1 reads SGHRS; CDR2 reads YFSETQ. The germline V and J ends were trimmed by 3 bases and 0 bases, with 10 bases remaining between them. In DNA, the CDR3 is TGCGCCAGCAGCTGGGACGGCAGCTCCTATAATTCACCCCTCCACTTT. Its protein product is CASSWDGSSYNSPLHF. Full variable domain (missing parts from reference TRBV5-1 and TRBJ1-6): KAGVTQTPRYLIKTRGQQVTLSCSPISGHRSVSWYQQTPGQGLQFLFEYFSETQRNKGNFPGRFSGRQFSNSRSEMNVSTLELGDSALYLCASSWDGSSYNSPLHFGNGTRLTVT.

This chain joins TRBV10-3 and TRBJ1-1; D perhaps matches TRBD1 (6 bases). The germline gives CDR1 ENHRY, CDR2 SYGVKD. Trimming left V 10 bases short and J 6 bases short, with 33 bases between. The CDR3 runs 18 residues. The CDR3 here is CATGVGDTNFRRIAEAFF. The DNA for the CDR3 is TGTGCCACGGGAGTGGGGGACACCAACTTCCGGCGGATTGCTGAAGCTTTCTTT.

The chain couples TRBV27 to TRBJ2-5; D gene ambiguous. Germline V gene sequence: CDR1 MNHEY, CDR2 SMNVEV (reference sequence). Trimming took off 1 base at V and 4 bases at J, with 16 bases between the two ends. The CDR3 covers 16 residues. The CDR3 spells CASSLYPGHVIETQYF. The CDR3 DNA sequence: TGTGCCAGCAGTTTATACCCCGGGCATGTGATAGAGACCCAGTACTTC.

V gene TRBV4-2 combines with J gene TRBJ2-1; D call uncertain. Germline CDR1 and CDR2: LGHNA and YNFKEQ. The CDR3 has 14 residues. Trimming left V 0 bases short and J 7 bases short, with 10 bases between. As DNA, the CDR3 is TGTGCCAGCAGCCAAGATTCTTCTGTGAATGAGCAGTTCTTC. Amino acids: CASSQDSSVNEQFF.

This chain joins TRBV25-1 and TRBJ2-5; TRBD2 matches 9 bases. Per germline, CDR1 MGHDK and CDR2 SYGVNS. The V gene end was trimmed by 5 bases and the J gene end by 5 bases; junction bases not matched to a gene: 6. The CDR3 runs to 14 residues. CDR3 DNA: TGTGCCAGCAGTAGGGCGGGGGGGCCGGAGACCCAGTACTTC. Its translation: CASSRAGGPETQYF.

The chain uses TRBV7-8 and TRBJ1-2, with 10 bases fitting TRBD1. CDR3 length equals 14 residues. CDR1 SGHVS and CDR2 FQNEAQ come from the germline V gene. J gave up 6 bases and V 5 bases, and 6 bases lay outside the gene matches. CDR3 DNA sequence: TGTGCCAGCAGCATGGGACAGGGGATCGATGGCTACACCTTC. Protein product: CASSMGQGIDGYTF. The variable domain in full, completed from reference TRBV7-8 and TRBJ1-2, reads GAGVSQSPRYKVAKRGQDVALRCDPISGHVSLFWYQQALGQGPEFLTYFQNEAQLDKSGLPSDRFFAERPEGSVSTLKIQRTQQEDSAVYLCASSMGQGIDGYTFGSGTRLTVV.

The gene calls are TRBV5-5 and TRBJ1-1, with a possible D match to TRBD1 (6 bases). The germline V gene has CDR1 SGHKS and CDR2 YYEKEE (reference sequence). CDR3 length: 14 residues. Deletions cut 2 bases from V and 1 base from J, with 9 bases between. The DNA of the CDR3 is TGTGCCAGCAGCTTCAGGGGTGGGAACACTGAAGCTTTCTTT. Translating it yields CASSFRGGNTEAFF.

This chain links TRBV7-2 with TRBJ2-1; no clear D. V lost 2 bases and J lost 10, with 9 bases in between. Germline CDR1 and CDR2: SGHTA and FQGNSA. This CDR3 is built from 12 residues. The CDR3 coding sequence is TGTGCCAGCAGCTTACGGCCGAGCGAGCAGTTCTTC. Encoded protein: CASSLRPSEQFF. The whole variable domain, remainder taken from reference TRBV7-2 and TRBJ2-1, is GAGVSQSPSNKVTEKGKDVELRCDPISGHTALYWYRQSLGQGLEFLIYFQGNSAPDKSGLPSDRFSAERTGGSVSTLTIQRTQQEDSAVYLCASSLRPSEQFFGPGTRLTVL.